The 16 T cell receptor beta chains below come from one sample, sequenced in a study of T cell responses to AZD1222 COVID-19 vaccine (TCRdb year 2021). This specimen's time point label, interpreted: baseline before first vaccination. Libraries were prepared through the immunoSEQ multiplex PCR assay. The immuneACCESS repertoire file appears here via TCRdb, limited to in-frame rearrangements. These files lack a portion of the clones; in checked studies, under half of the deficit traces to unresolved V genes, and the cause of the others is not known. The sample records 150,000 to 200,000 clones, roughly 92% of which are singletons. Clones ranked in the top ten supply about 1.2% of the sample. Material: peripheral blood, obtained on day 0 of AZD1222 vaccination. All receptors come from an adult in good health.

CDR3 residues: CASNPHAADTQYF. The CDR3 nucleotides read TGTGCCAGCAACCCTCACGCGGCAGATACGCAGTATTTT. The chain recombines TRBV11-2 with TRBJ2-3; D ambiguous. The germline gives CDR1 SGHAT, CDR2 FQNNGV. CDR3 length equals 13 residues. V lost 7 bases and J lost 4, with 12 bases in between.

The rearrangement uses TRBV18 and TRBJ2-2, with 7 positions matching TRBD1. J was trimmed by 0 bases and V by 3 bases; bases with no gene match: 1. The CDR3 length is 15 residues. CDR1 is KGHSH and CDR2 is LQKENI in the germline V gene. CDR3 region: CASSPDRSNTGELFF. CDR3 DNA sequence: TGTGCCAGCTCACCGGACAGGTCGAACACCGGGGAGCTGTTTTTT.

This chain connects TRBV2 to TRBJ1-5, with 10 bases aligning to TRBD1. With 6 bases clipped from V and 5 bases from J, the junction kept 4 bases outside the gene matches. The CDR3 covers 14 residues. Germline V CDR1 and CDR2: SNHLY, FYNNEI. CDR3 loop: CASSPGQGYQPQHF. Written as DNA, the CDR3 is TGTGCCAGCAGCCCGGGACAGGGGTATCAGCCCCAGCATTTT. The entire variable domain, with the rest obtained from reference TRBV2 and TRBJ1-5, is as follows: EPEVTQTPSHQVTQMGQEVILRCVPISNHLYFYWYRQILGQKVEFLVSFYNNEISEKSEIFDDQFSVERPDGSNFTLKIRSTKLEDSAMYFCASSPGQGYQPQHFGDGTRLSIL.

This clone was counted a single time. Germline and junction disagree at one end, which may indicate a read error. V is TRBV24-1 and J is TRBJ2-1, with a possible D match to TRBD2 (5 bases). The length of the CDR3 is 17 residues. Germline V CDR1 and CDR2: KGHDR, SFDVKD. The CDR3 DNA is TGTGCCACCAGTGATCCAAGGACTGGGAGCTCCTACAATAAGCAGTTCTTC. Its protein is CATSDPRTGSSYNKQFF.

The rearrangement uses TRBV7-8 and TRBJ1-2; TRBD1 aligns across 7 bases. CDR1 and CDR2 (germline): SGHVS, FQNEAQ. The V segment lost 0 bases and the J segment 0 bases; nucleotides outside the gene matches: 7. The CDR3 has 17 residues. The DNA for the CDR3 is TGTGCCAGCAGCTTAGCTCGGGGGACAGAGACTAACTATGGCTACACCTTC. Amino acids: CASSLARGTETNYGYTF.

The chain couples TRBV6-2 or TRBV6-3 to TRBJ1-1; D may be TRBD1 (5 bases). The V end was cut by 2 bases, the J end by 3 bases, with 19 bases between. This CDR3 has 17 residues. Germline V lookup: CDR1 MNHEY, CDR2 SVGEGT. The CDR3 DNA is TGTGCCAGCAGTTACGAGTGGCGGAGGGGTTGGGACACTGAAGCTTTCTTT. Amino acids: CASSYEWRRGWDTEAFF.

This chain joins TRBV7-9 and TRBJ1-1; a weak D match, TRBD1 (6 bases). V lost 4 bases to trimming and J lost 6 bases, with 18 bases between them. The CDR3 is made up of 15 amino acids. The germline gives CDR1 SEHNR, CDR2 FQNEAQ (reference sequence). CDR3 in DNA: TGTGCCAGCAGCTCCAGACAGGTCGGGGCCTCTGAAGCTTTCTTT. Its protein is CASSSRQVGASEAFF.

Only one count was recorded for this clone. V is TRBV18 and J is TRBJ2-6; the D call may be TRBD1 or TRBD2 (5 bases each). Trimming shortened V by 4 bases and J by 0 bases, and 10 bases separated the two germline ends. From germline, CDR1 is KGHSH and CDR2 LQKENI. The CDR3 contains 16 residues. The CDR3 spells CASSLAGSSGANVLTF. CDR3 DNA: TGTGCCAGCTCACTGGCAGGGAGCTCTGGGGCCAACGTCCTGACTTTC.

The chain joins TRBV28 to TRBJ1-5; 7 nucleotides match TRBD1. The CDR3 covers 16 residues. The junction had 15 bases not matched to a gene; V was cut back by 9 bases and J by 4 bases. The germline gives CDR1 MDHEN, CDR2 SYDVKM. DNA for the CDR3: TGTGCCAGTTTTGCTCTGACAGGGCTTGGGAATCAGCCCCAGCATTTT. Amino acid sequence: CASFALTGLGNQPQHF.

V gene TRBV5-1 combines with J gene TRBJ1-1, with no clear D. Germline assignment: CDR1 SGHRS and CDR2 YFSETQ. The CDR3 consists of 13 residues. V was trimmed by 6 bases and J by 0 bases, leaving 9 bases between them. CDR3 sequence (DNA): TGCGCCAGCAAGTACACGGTGAACACTGAAGCTTTCTTT. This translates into CASKYTVNTEAFF.

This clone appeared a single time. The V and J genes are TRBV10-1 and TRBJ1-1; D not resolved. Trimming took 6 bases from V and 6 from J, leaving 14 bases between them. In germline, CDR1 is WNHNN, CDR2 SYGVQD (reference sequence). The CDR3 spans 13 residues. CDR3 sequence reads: CASSATKGAEAFF. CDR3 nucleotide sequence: TGCGCCAGCAGCGCCACCAAGGGAGCTGAAGCTTTCTTT.

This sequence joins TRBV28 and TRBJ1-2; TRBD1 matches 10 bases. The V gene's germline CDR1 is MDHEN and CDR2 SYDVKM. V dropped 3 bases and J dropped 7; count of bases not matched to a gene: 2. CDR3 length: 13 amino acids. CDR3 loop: CASSFWDRGGYTF. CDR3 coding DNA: TGTGCCAGCAGTTTTTGGGACAGGGGTGGCTACACCTTC.

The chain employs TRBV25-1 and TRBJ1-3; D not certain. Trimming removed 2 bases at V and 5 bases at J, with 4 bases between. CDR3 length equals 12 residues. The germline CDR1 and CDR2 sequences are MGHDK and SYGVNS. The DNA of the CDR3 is TGTGCCAGCAGTGAAAACCGAAACACCATATATTTT. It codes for CASSENRNTIYF.

The CDR3 here is CASSQHPRSGGNNEQFF. CDR3 coding DNA: TGTGCCAGCAGCCAACACCCTAGGAGCGGGGGTAATAATGAGCAGTTCTTC. The chain links TRBV3-1 (or the pseudogene TRBV3-2) to TRBJ2-1, with 8 bases lining up with TRBD2. The CDR3 is 17 amino acids. The junction had 13 bases not matched to a gene; V was cut back by 2 bases and J by 7 bases. The germline V gene has CDR1 LGHDT and CDR2 YNNKEL (reference sequence).

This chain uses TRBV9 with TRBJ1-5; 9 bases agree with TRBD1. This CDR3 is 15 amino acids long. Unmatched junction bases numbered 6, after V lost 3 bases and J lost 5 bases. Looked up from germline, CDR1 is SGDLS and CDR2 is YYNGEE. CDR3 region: CASSASGQGYQPQHF. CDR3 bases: TGTGCCAGCAGCGCCTCTGGACAGGGGTATCAGCCCCAGCATTTT.

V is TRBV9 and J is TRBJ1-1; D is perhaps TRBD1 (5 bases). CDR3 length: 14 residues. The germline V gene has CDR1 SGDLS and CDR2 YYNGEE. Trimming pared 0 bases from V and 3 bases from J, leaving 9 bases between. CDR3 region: CASSVGDGDTEAFF. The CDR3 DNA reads TGTGCCAGCAGCGTAGGGGACGGGGACACTGAAGCTTTCTTT.